The entry below describes one T cell receptor (beta chain). The target antigen is unknown. The PCR was carried out with 60 Vbeta primers and 13 Jbeta primers. Profiled with immunoSEQ multiplex PCR; TCRdb holds only in-frame clones, not every one. The sample gives over 55,000 clones, more than 75% of which show up once; around 6% is in the top ten. These data belong to a study of cytomegalovirus exposure and HLA in healthy donors. At the level of the study: Findings of an earlier analysis included some 120 million unique TCR beta sequences from around 180 million T cells. Points from the study as a whole: Productive status was seen about 87% or about 30% of the time for most TCR beta V segments in an earlier analysis. A later analysis, which compared TCR beta chains of equal frequency, found the HLA-associated ones more clonally expanded.

Sequencing input: PBMCs. This sequence was found in a male donor in good health and CMV-seronegative.

The CDR3 reads CATMATRTIQYF. The CDR3, as DNA: TGTGCCACCATGGCGACTAGAACCATTCAGTACTTC. The genes are TRBV2 and TRBJ2-4; D may be TRBD2 (6 bases). The CDR3 runs to 12 residues. Germline values: CDR1 SNHLY, CDR2 FYNNEI. The germline V and J ends were trimmed by 10 bases and 9 bases, with 16 bases remaining between them.